This TCR beta chain was recorded in a study of T cells after yellow fever vaccination. Overall study results and limits: On re-exposure, the response was weaker but peaked faster, at day 5 versus 15. Clones from primary vaccination mostly reappeared after the booster (about 97% CD4, approximately 91% CD8). Researchers noted that a small share of clonotypes showed up in both CD4 and CD8 compartments.

Per the germline V gene, CDR1 is SGHRS and CDR2 is YFSETQ. V lost 7 bases, J lost 3 bases, and 15 bases lay in between. The CDR3 length is 14 residues. Details on this clonotype: What it binds is not known.

Production of TCR cDNA was by 5'RACE template switching, which also added a universal primer site and UMIs. TCRdb recomputed calls from the 5' RACE reads with MiXCR, one row per CDR3 protein. In the table there are 250,000 to 400,000 distinct CDR3 sequences, approximately 4% of which are singletons. The rearrangement links TRBV5-1 to TRBJ2-3; D is perhaps TRBD2 (7 bases). The sample in question was PBMCs, obtained 15 days after the yellow fever booster vaccination. The clonotype comes from a man between 18 and 29 years old who received the YFV17D yellow fever vaccine. DNA for the CDR3: TGCGCCAGCTCTAGCGCGGGGGCAACAGATACGCAGTATTTT. Translation gives CASSSAGATDTQYF.